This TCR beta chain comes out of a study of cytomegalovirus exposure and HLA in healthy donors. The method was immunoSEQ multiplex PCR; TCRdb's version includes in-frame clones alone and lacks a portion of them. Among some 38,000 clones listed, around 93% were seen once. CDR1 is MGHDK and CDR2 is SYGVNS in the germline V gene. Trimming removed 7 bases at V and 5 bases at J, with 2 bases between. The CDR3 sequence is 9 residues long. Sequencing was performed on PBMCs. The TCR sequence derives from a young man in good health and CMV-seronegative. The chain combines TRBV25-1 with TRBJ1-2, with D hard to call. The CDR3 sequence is CASIYGYTF. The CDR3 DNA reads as TGTGCCAGCATATATGGCTACACCTTC.